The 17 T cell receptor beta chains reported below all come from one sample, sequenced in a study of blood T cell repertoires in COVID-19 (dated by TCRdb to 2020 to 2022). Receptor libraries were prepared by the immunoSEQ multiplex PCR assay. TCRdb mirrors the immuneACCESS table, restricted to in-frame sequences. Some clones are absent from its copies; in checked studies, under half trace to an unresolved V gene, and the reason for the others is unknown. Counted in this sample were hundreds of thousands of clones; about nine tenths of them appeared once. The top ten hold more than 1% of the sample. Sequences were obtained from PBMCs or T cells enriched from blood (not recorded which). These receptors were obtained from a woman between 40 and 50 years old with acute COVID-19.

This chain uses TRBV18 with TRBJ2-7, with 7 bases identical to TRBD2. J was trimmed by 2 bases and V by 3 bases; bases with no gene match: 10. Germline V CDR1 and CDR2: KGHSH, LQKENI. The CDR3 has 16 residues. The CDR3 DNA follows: TGTGCCAGCTCACCGATGGCATCGGGGGGAACCTACGAGCAGTACTTC. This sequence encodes CASSPMASGGTYEQYF.

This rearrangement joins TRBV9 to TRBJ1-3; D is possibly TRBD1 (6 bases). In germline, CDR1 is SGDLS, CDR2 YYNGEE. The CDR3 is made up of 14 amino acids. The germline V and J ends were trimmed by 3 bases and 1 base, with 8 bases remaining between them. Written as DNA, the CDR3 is TGTGCCAGCAGCGGCACAGGGTCTGGAAACACCATATATTTT. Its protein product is CASSGTGSGNTIYF.

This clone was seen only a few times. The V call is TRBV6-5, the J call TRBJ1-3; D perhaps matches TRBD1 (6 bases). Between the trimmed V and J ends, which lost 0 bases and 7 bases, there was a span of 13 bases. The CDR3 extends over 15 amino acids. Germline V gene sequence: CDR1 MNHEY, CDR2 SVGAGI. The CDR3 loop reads CASSYSQGEGNTIYF. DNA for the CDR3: TGTGCCAGCAGTTACTCACAGGGAGAGGGGAACACCATATATTTT.

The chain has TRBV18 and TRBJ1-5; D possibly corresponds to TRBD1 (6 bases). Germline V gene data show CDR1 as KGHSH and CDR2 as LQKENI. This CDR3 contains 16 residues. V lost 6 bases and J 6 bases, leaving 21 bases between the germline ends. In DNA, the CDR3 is TGTGCCAGCTCCCCGGACAGCGCCGTAGGAGGTCAGCCCCAGCATTTT. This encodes CASSPDSAVGGQPQHF. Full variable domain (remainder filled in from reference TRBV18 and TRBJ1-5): NAGVMQNPRHLVRRRGQEARLRCSPMKGHSHVYWYRQLPEEGLKFMVYLQKENIIDESGMPKERFSAEFPKEGPSILRIQQVVRGDSAAYFCASSPDSAVGGQPQHFGDGTRLSIL.

Written as DNA, the CDR3 is TGTGCCAGCAGTTACCACCCGAGCACTGAAGCTTTCTTT. Amino acids: CASSYHPSTEAFF. V and J are TRBV28 and TRBJ1-1; no firm D call. Germline V gene sequence: CDR1 MDHEN, CDR2 SYDVKM. This CDR3 has 13 residues. V lost 4 bases and J 4 bases, leaving 10 bases between the germline ends.

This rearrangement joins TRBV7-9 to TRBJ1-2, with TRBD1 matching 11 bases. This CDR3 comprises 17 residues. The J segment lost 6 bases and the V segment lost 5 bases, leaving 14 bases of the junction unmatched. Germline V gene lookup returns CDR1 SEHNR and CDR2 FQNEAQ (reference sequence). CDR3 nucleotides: TGTGCCAGCAGCGATCCCCGGGACAGGGGGTGGATTGATGGCTACACCTTC. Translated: CASSDPRDRGWIDGYTF.

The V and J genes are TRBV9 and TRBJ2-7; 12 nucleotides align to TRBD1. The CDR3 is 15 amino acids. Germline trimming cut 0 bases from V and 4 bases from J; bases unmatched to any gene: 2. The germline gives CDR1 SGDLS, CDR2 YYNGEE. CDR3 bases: TGTGCCAGCAGCGTAGGGGACAGGGGGCATTACGAGCAGTACGTC. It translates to CASSVGDRGHYEQYV.

This CDR3 reads CASSPGGGRETQYF. CDR3 DNA: TGTGCCAGCAGTCCTGGGGGGGGCAGGGAGACCCAGTACTTC. V and J are TRBV28 and TRBJ2-5; TRBD2 might be the D (7 bases). The CDR3 length is 14 residues. V shed 5 bases and J shed 5 bases, with 15 bases lying between them. Germline values: CDR1 MDHEN, CDR2 SYDVKM.

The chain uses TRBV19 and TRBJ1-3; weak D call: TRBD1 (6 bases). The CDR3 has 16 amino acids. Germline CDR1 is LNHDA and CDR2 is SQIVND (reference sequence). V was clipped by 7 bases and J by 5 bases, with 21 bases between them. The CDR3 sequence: CASKRTGTHIRNTIYF. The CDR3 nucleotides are TGTGCCAGTAAACGTACCGGGACACATATTAGAAACACCATATATTTT.

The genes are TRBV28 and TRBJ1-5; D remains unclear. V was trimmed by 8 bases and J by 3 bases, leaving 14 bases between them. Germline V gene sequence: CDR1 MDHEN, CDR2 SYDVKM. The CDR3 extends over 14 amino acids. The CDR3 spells CASYREQPNQPQHF. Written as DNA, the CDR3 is TGTGCCAGCTATCGGGAGCAGCCCAATCAGCCCCAGCATTTT.

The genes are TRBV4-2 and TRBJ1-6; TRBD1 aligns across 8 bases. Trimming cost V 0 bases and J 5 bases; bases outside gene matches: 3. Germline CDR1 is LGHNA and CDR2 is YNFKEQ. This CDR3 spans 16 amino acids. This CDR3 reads CASSQEVGQDNSPLHF. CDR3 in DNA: TGTGCCAGCAGCCAAGAAGTGGGACAGGATAATTCACCCCTCCACTTT.

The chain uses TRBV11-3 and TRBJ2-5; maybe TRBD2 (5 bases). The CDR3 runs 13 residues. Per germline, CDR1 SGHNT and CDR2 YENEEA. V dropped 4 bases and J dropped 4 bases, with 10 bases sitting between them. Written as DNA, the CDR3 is TGTGCCAGCAGCTCCGGGATGAGAGAGACCCAGTACTTC. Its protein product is CASSSGMRETQYF.

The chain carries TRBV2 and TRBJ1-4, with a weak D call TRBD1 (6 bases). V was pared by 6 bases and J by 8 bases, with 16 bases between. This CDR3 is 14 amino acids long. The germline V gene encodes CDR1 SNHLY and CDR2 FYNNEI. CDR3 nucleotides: TGTGCCAGCAGCTTGAACAGGGTGCGAGAAAAACTGTTTTTT. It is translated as CASSLNRVREKLFF.

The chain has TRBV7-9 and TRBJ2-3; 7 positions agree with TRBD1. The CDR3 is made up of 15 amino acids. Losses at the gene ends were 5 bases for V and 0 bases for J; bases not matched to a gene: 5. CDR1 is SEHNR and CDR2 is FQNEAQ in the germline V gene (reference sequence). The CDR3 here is CASSRGQTSTDTQYF. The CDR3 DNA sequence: TGTGCCAGCAGCAGGGGACAGACTAGCACAGATACGCAGTATTTT.

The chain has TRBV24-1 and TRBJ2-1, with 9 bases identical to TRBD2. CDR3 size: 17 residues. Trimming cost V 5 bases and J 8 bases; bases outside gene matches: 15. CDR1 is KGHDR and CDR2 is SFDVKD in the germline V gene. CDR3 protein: CATSGVSGRRLVDEQFF. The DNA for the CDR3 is TGTGCCACCAGTGGAGTTAGCGGGAGAAGGTTAGTGGATGAGCAGTTCTTC.

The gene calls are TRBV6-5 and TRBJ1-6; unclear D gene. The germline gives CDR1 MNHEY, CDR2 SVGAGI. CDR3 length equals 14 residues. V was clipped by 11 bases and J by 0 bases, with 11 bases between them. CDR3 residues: CAARWSSYNSPLHF. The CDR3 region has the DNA TGTGCCGCCAGATGGAGCTCCTATAATTCACCCCTCCACTTT.

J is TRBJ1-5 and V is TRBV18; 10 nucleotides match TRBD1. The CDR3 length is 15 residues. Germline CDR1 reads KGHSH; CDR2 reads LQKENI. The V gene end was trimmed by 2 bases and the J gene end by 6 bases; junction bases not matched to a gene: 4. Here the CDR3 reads CASSPDGTGAQPQHF. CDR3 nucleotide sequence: TGTGCCAGCTCACCAGATGGGACAGGGGCTCAGCCCCAGCATTTT.